Described below is a single T cell receptor (beta chain) sequence and its context. The sample belongs to a study of T-cell reconstitution after alpha-beta-depleted transplantation in children. The authors prepared the TCRbeta library with unique molecular identifiers. TCRdb redid the calling of the PCR reads with MiXCR, one entry per CDR3 protein. There are about 400,000 distinct CDR3 sequences in the sample; approximately 20% occur only once, and 3.5% to 4% lies in the top ten. Per germline, CDR1 SQVTM and CDR2 ANQGSEA. The ends lost 4 bases at V and 6 bases at J; junction bases unmatched: 5. The CDR3 contains 14 residues.

V gene TRBV29-1 combines with J gene TRBJ2-1, with 11 bases matching TRBD2. This receptor was identified in a human donor who donated a stem cell graft to a child with acute myeloid leukemia. Sequenced here: PBMCs from the stem cell graft donor, sampled from the stem cell graft. CDR3 loop: CSVVTSGRGNEQFF. The DNA for the CDR3 is TGCAGCGTTGTTACTAGCGGGAGAGGCAATGAGCAGTTCTTC.